The 26 T cell receptor beta chains listed next were all sequenced from one sample in a study of cytomegalovirus exposure and HLA in healthy donors. Method: immunoSEQ multiplex PCR; TCRdb's copy keeps in-frame clones and lacks some. Among around 98,000 clones, approximately 84% were seen once, and the ten largest hold 5.5% to 7%. The sequenced sample was PBMCs. These TCRs come from a man aged 18-30 years in good health and CMV-seropositive.

J is TRBJ2-1 and V is TRBV19, with 11 bases matching TRBD2. Trimming at V came to 3 bases and at J to 9 bases, leaving 7 bases not matched to a gene. The CDR3 loop spans 15 amino acids. Germline CDR1 is LNHDA and CDR2 is SQIVND (reference sequence). CDR3: CASSITSGSFVEQFF. DNA of the CDR3: TGTGCCAGTAGTATCACTAGCGGGAGTTTCGTTGAGCAGTTCTTC. Full variable domain (outside the CDR3, taken from reference TRBV19 and TRBJ2-1): DGGITQSPKYLFRKEGQNVTLSCEQNLNHDAMYWYRQDPGQGLRLIYYSQIVNDFQKGDIAEGYSVSREKKESFPLTVTSAQKNPTAFYLCASSITSGSFVEQFFGPGTRLTVL.

The chain combines TRBV27 with TRBJ1-4; weak D call: TRBD1 (6 bases). Germline V lookup: CDR1 MNHEY, CDR2 SMNVEV (reference sequence). V shed 3 bases and J shed 8 bases, with 10 bases lying between them. This CDR3 region has 13 residues. The CDR3 DNA reads TGTGCCAGCAGTTTGAAGGGGGGGGAAAAACTGTTTTTT. It translates to CASSLKGGEKLFF.

The rearrangement uses TRBV10-2 and TRBJ1-4; 9 bases line up with TRBD1. With V trimmed by 5 bases and J by 3 bases, 4 bases remained unmatched. The V gene's germline CDR1 is WSHSY and CDR2 SAAADI. The CDR3 has 15 amino acids. Here the CDR3 DNA reads TGCGCCAGCAGTAACGGACAGGGGTCTAATGAAAAACTGTTTTTT. Protein product: CASSNGQGSNEKLFF.

This chain uses TRBV7-2 with TRBJ1-2, with D possibly being TRBD1 (5 bases). The V gene's germline CDR1 is SGHTA and CDR2 FQGNSA. This CDR3 is 13 amino acids long. The V end lost 1 base, the J end lost 7 bases, and 10 bases lay between the germline ends. CDR3 DNA: TGTGCCAGCAGCTTAGGGCAGGGTCGTGGCTACACCTTC. It encodes CASSLGQGRGYTF. Based on the CDR3 plus reference TRBV7-2 and TRBJ1-2, the full variable domain is GAGVSQSPSNKVTEKGKDVELRCDPISGHTALYWYRQSLGQGLEFLIYFQGNSAPDKSGLPSDRFSAERTGGSVSTLTIQRTQQEDSAVYLCASSLGQGRGYTFGSGTRLTVV.

The rearrangement uses TRBV9 and TRBJ1-1, with a weak D call TRBD1 (5 bases). CDR1 SGDLS and CDR2 YYNGEE come from the germline V gene. The length of the CDR3 is 13 residues. V dropped 6 bases and J dropped 4 bases, with 13 bases sitting between them. The CDR3 DNA follows: TGTGCCAGCATGCCTCCCGGGGGCACTGAAGCTTTCTTT. It yields the protein CASMPPGGTEAFF. Full variable domain (remainder filled in from reference TRBV9 and TRBJ1-1): DSGVTQTPKHLITATGQRVTLRCSPRSGDLSVYWYQQSLDQGLQFLIQYYNGEERAKGNILERFSAQQFPDLHSELNLSSLELGDSALYFCASMPPGGTEAFFGQGTRLTVV.

The rearrangement uses TRBV5-1 and TRBJ2-3, with 8 bases lining up with TRBD2. CDR1 and CDR2 from the germline V gene are SGHRS and YFSETQ. The CDR3 runs 16 residues. The J segment lost 2 bases and the V segment lost 4 bases, leaving 9 bases of the junction unmatched. The CDR3 DNA reads TGCGCCAGCAGCCTAGGTAGCGGGGCCGACACAGATACGCAGTATTTT. Its translation: CASSLGSGADTDTQYF.

The rearrangement joins TRBV4-2 to TRBJ1-2; D unclear. Germline CDR1 is LGHNA and CDR2 is YNFKEQ. Trimming stripped 1 base from V and 7 bases from J, with 13 bases between. The CDR3 totals 14 residues. In nucleotides, the CDR3 is TGTGCCAGCAGCCAAGGAGGGCAGTTGTTTGGCTACACCTTC. Its protein product is CASSQGGQLFGYTF.

The V and J genes are TRBV2 and TRBJ2-2; a possible D gene is TRBD1 (6 bases). Germline V CDR1 and CDR2: SNHLY, FYNNEI. This CDR3 region has 16 residues. Trimming removed 2 bases at V and 2 bases at J, with 12 bases between. The CDR3 reads CASSEFGTLNTGELFF. CDR3 coding DNA: TGTGCCAGCAGTGAATTCGGGACACTAAACACCGGGGAGCTGTTTTTT.

The genes are TRBV6-5 and TRBJ1-4; TRBD1 matches at 7 bases. CDR1 MNHEY and CDR2 SVGAGI come from the germline V gene. This CDR3 is built from 15 residues. The V segment lost 5 bases and the J segment 5 bases; nucleotides outside the gene matches: 8. The DNA of the CDR3 is TGTGCCAGCAGTATACAGGGGCTGGGGAATGAAAAACTGTTTTTT. Protein product: CASSIQGLGNEKLFF.

This clone was seen a single time. V is TRBV27 and J is TRBJ2-3, with D uncertain. The V gene lost 5 bases and the J gene lost 6 bases, with 15 bases spanning the gap. This CDR3 spans 14 amino acids. Germline assignment: CDR1 MNHEY and CDR2 SMNVEV (reference sequence). CDR3 nucleotide sequence: TGTGCCAGCAGTACGTCCGACGAGGTGGATACGCAGTATTTT. This gives the protein CASSTSDEVDTQYF.

The chain couples TRBV19 to TRBJ1-1; a possible D gene is TRBD1 (6 bases). Germline V gene sequence: CDR1 LNHDA, CDR2 SQIVND (reference sequence). Trimming took off 0 bases at V and 11 bases at J, with 10 bases between the two ends. The CDR3 length is 12 residues. CDR3: CASSIEGGIAFF. The CDR3 DNA follows: TGTGCCAGTAGTATAGAAGGGGGTATTGCTTTCTTT. The full variable domain, rest sourced from reference TRBV19 and TRBJ1-1, is DGGITQSPKYLFRKEGQNVTLSCEQNLNHDAMYWYRQDPGQGLRLIYYSQIVNDFQKGDIAEGYSVSREKKESFPLTVTSAQKNPTAFYLCASSIEGGIAFFGQGTRLTVV.

V usage is TRBV19 and J usage is TRBJ2-7; 10 bases match TRBD2. CDR1 is LNHDA, CDR2 SQIVND, per germline (reference sequence). This CDR3 has 15 amino acids. The V gene end was trimmed by 5 bases and the J gene end by 3 bases; junction bases not matched to a gene: 7. In DNA form, the CDR3 reads TGTGCCAGTAGTCCATTACTAGCGGGGTACTACGAGCAGTACTTC. Translating it yields CASSPLLAGYYEQYF. The full variable domain, in which reference TRBV19 and TRBJ2-7 provide the parts outside the CDR3, is DGGITQSPKYLFRKEGQNVTLSCEQNLNHDAMYWYRQDPGQGLRLIYYSQIVNDFQKGDIAEGYSVSREKKESFPLTVTSAQKNPTAFYLCASSPLLAGYYEQYFGPGTRLTVT.

The chain is built from TRBV25-1 and TRBJ2-2; D is undetermined. CDR1 and CDR2 (germline): MGHDK, SYGVNS. V gave up 6 bases and J gave up 1 base, with 6 bases separating them. The CDR3 consists of 13 residues. The CDR3 coding sequence is TGTGCCAGCAGGCAGGTGAACACCGGGGAGCTGTTTTTT. Its translation: CASRQVNTGELFF.

The V call is TRBV6-1, the J call TRBJ2-1; 11 bases agree with TRBD1. Germline lookup yields CDR1 MNHNS and CDR2 SASEGT. This CDR3 has 15 residues. The V and J ends lost 3 bases and 6 bases, in that order; junction bases with no gene match: 4. DNA for the CDR3: TGTGCCAGCAGTGATGCGGGACAGGGGGTCAATGAGCAGTTCTTC. Protein: CASSDAGQGVNEQFF.

This clone has only one observation. The chain employs TRBV14 and TRBJ1-2; the D is unclear. The CDR3 sequence is 13 residues long. Germline V lookup: CDR1 SGHDN, CDR2 FVKESK. V was clipped by 1 base and J by 4 bases, with 7 bases between them. The CDR3 protein is CASSQVRSYGYTF. CDR3 DNA: TGTGCCAGCAGCCAAGTTCGGAGCTATGGCTACACCTTC.

J is TRBJ2-3 and V is TRBV7-2; 8 positions agree with TRBD2. Germline V gene data show CDR1 as SGHTA and CDR2 as FQGNSA. V lost 2 bases to trimming and J lost 2 bases; unmatched junction nucleotides: 9. The CDR3 totals 17 residues. CDR3 in DNA: TGTGCCAGCAGCTTACTCGTCGCGGGGGGCCTCACAGATACGCAGTATTTT. This sequence encodes CASSLLVAGGLTDTQYF.

In nucleotides, the CDR3 is TGCAGCGTTTGGAGCGGTTTCAACTCTGGAAACACCATATATTTT. Translating it yields CSVWSGFNSGNTIYF. The chain carries TRBV29-1 and TRBJ1-3; D is uncertain. The CDR3 consists of 15 residues. Per the germline V gene, CDR1 is SQVTM and CDR2 is ANQGSEA. With 5 bases removed from V and 0 bases from J, the gap between germline ends came to 14 bases.

The chain couples TRBV6-1 to TRBJ1-4; 10 bases align to TRBD1. The CDR3 has 15 amino acids. The J segment lost 7 bases and the V segment lost 2 bases, leaving 4 bases of the junction unmatched. Looked up from germline, CDR1 is MNHNS and CDR2 is SASEGT. The CDR3 nucleotides read TGTGCCAGCAGTGAACCCCGGACAGGGGGTGAAAAACTGTTTTTT. Protein product: CASSEPRTGGEKLFF.

V usage is TRBV9 and J usage is TRBJ1-2; no reliable D call. The CDR3 is 15 residues long. Trimming took off 2 bases at V and 5 bases at J, with 16 bases between the two ends. Germline CDR1 reads SGDLS; CDR2 reads YYNGEE. This CDR3 is CASSVERATGYGYTF. For the CDR3, the DNA is TGTGCCAGCAGCGTTGAGCGGGCGACGGGGTATGGCTACACCTTC.

The chain carries TRBV29-1 and TRBJ1-1; 8 nucleotides align to TRBD1. V lost 5 bases, J lost 0 bases, and 2 bases stayed unmatched. The CDR3 consists of 13 residues. Germline CDR1 and CDR2: SQVTM and ANQGSEA. CDR3: CSVRTGLNTEAFF. The CDR3 nucleotides read TGCAGCGTTAGGACAGGGCTGAACACTGAAGCTTTCTTT.

The chain employs TRBV25-1 and TRBJ2-1; 7 bases line up with TRBD2. The ends lost 4 bases at V and 0 bases at J; junction bases unmatched: 6. The CDR3 length is 16 residues. Germline-derived CDR1 and CDR2 are MGHDK and SYGVNS. The CDR3 DNA sequence: TGTGCCAGCAGTGTGGCGGGCGGGAGCTCCTACAATGAGCAGTTCTTC. Translation: CASSVAGGSSYNEQFF.

The chain has TRBV12-5 and TRBJ2-7; tentatively, D is TRBD2 (6 bases). Germline CDR1 and CDR2: LGHNT and FRNRAP. The CDR3 spans 14 residues. The germline V and J ends were trimmed by 3 bases and 7 bases, with 16 bases remaining between them. The CDR3, as DNA: TGTGCTAGTGGTTTTGAAGCAGGGAGGTGGGAGCAGTACTTC. Protein sequence: CASGFEAGRWEQYF. Combining the CDR3 with reference TRBV12-5 and TRBJ2-7 gives the whole variable domain DARVTQTPRHKVTEMGQEVTMRCQPILGHNTVFWYRQTMMQGLELLAYFRNRAPLDDSGMPKDRFSAEMPDATLATLKIQPSEPRDSAVYFCASGFEAGRWEQYFGPGTRLTVT.

This clone was observed a single time. CDR3 amino acids: CASSYSDPGYEQYF. The CDR3 coding sequence is TGTGCCAGCAGTTACTCGGATCCGGGCTACGAGCAGTACTTC. The J gene is TRBJ2-7, the V gene TRBV6-6, with D unclear. The CDR3 is made up of 14 amino acids. The V end lost 0 bases, the J end lost 3 bases, and 9 bases lay between the germline ends. Germline loops: CDR1 MNHNY, CDR2 SVGAGI (reference sequence).

The CDR3 DNA follows: TGTGCCAGCTCACAACAGGACAGGGCCACTGAAGCTTTCTTT. Its translation: CASSQQDRATEAFF. This chain connects TRBV18 to TRBJ1-1; 8 nucleotides align to TRBD1. Germline V lookup: CDR1 KGHSH, CDR2 LQKENI. This CDR3 region has 14 residues. The V gene end was trimmed by 4 bases and the J gene end by 4 bases; junction bases not matched to a gene: 5.

This clone was seen just once. The rearrangement links TRBV2 to TRBJ1-3; D ambiguous. This CDR3 has 13 amino acids. Between the trimmed V and J ends, which lost 7 bases and 5 bases, there was a span of 12 bases. CDR1 and CDR2 from the germline V gene are SNHLY and FYNNEI. The DNA of the CDR3 is TGTGCCAGCACCGGAGGGAACCGAAACACCATATATTTT. As protein: CASTGGNRNTIYF.

V gene TRBV6-1 combines with J gene TRBJ1-6, with D hard to call. The CDR3 is made up of 14 amino acids. CDR1 and CDR2 from the germline V gene are MNHNS and SASEGT. The ends were cut back, 5 bases at V and 5 bases at J, with 10 bases in the middle. In DNA, the CDR3 is TGTGCCAGCAGTCGGGAGATCCATAATTCACCCCTCCACTTT. This gives the protein CASSREIHNSPLHF.